The entry that follows covers one T cell receptor (beta chain) sequence. Authors' processing steps: Amplifying reference gene primers gave estimates of nucleated cell counts. Profiling relied on immunoSEQ multiplex PCR, and the TCRdb table lists in-frame clones only, not all of them. V and J calls and clone size are copied from that table; D and trimming were computed from the DNA. The sample gives hundreds of thousands of clones, over 80% of which show up once; around 2.6% is in the top ten. The data were taken from a study of blood T cell repertoires in COVID-19. Study overall: Samples came from the United States, Italy and Spain, spanning acute and convalescent COVID-19. The analysed material was cDNA or gDNA that came from T cells, B-cell-depleted T cells, or PBMCs.

Germline V gene data show CDR1 as SQVTM and CDR2 as ANQGSEA. The CDR3 has 15 residues. V dropped 6 bases and J dropped 3; count of bases not matched to a gene: 8. This receptor was identified in a woman aged 70-85 years with active or convalescent COVID-19. Sequencing was performed on peripheral blood. The V call is TRBV29-1, the J call TRBJ2-3; 11 nucleotides align to TRBD2. CDR3 nucleotides: TGCAGCGTGGCAACTAGCGGGAGTCCTACAGATACGCAGTATTTT. It translates to CSVATSGSPTDTQYF.